This T cell receptor (beta chain) was identified in a study of shared clonotypes between healthy human individuals. General study points: Unshared clonotypes carried lower generation probabilities than those common to all four donors.

Repertoires were generated with immunoSEQ multiplex PCR, while TCRdb's copy carries only in-frame clones and drops some. This sample carries 980,000 or so clones, less than 85% of them seen once, and the ten largest clones take about 1.5%. This clone has only a few counts. Its matching antigen is unknown. This CDR3 comprises 14 residues. Trimming cost V 4 bases and J 7 bases; bases outside gene matches: 9. Germline CDR1 SGHRS, CDR2 YFSETQ. What was sequenced was memory CD4+ T cells sorted from blood. Subset meaning: CD45RA-negative fraction. The receptor comes from a man between 18 and 29 years old in good health. The genes are TRBV5-1 and TRBJ2-7; 9 positions match TRBD1. This chain's CDR3 is CASSLRGQGEEQYF. The CDR3 DNA follows: TGCGCCAGCAGCCTACGGGGACAGGGTGAAGAGCAGTACTTC. Filled out from reference TRBV5-1 and TRBJ2-7, the complete variable domain reads KAGVTQTPRYLIKTRGQQVTLSCSPISGHRSVSWYQQTPGQGLQFLFEYFSETQRNKGNFPGRFSGRQFSNSRSEMNVSTLELGDSALYLCASSLRGQGEEQYFGPGTRLTVT.